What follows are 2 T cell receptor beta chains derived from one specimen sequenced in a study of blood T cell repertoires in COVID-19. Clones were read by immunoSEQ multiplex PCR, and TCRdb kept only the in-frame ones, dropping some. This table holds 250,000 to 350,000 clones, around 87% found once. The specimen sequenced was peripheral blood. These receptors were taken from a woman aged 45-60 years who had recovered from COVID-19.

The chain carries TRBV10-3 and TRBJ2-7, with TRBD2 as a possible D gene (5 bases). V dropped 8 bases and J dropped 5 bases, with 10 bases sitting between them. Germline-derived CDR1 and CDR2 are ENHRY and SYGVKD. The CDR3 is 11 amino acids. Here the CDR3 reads CAIRGIDEQYF. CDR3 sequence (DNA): TGTGCCATCCGGGGAATCGACGAGCAGTACTTC.

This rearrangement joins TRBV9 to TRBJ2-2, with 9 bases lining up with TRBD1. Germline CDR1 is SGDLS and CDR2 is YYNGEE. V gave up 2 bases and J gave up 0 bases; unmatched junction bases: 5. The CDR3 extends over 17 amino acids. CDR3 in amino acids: CASSVRRDRANTGELFF. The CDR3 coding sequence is TGTGCCAGCAGCGTGCGCCGGGACAGGGCGAACACCGGGGAGCTGTTTTTT.